This TCR beta chain emerged from a study of blood T cell repertoires in COVID-19. Overall study context: T cells, B-cell-depleted T cells, or PBMCs supplied cDNA or gDNA.

The CDR3 has 16 residues. V lost 6 bases to trimming and J lost 6 bases; unmatched junction nucleotides: 11. The germline V gene encodes CDR1 MNHEY and CDR2 SMNVEV (reference sequence). In the authors' methods: Estimation of nucleated cell counts relied on the amplification of reference gene primers. The table came from immunoSEQ multiplex PCR; TCRdb's copy has only in-frame clones and leaves some out. D and trimming come from the DNA, and the V and J calls and clone size come from that table. Among about 190,000 clones listed, roughly 79% were seen once. V usage is TRBV27 and J usage is TRBJ1-6, with 7 bases fitting TRBD1. This receptor was identified in a man aged 55 to 70 with active or convalescent COVID-19. The sample was peripheral blood. DNA for the CDR3: TGTGCCAGCAGCCACAGACAGGGAGCGGGTAATTCACCCCTCCACTTT. Its protein is CASSHRQGAGNSPLHF.